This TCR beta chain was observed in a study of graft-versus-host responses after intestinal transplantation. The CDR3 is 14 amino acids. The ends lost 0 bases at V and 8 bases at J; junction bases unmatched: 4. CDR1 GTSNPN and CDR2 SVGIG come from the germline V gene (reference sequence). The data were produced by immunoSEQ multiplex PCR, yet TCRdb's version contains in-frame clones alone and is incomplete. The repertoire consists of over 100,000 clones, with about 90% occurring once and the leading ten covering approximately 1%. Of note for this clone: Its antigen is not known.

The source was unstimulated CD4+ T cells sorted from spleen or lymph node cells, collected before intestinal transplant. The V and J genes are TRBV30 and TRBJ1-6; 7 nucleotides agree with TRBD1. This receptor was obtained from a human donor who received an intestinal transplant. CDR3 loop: CAWSVSQGDSPLHF. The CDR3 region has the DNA TGTGCCTGGAGTGTAAGCCAGGGGGATTCACCCCTCCACTTT.